What follows are 30 T cell receptor beta chains derived from one specimen sequenced in a study of blood T cell repertoires in COVID-19. Sequencing was performed with immunoSEQ multiplex PCR; in TCRdb, only in-frame clones are kept and a portion is missing. The sample has 140,000 or so clones, approximately 80% seen once. The specimen sequenced was PBMCs or T cells enriched from blood (not recorded which). Source of these receptors: a woman aged 18-29 years who had been exposed to COVID-19.

This clone was picked up a small number of times. The chain joins TRBV30 to TRBJ1-4, with TRBD1 as a possible D gene (5 bases). The CDR3 loop spans 14 amino acids. CDR1 and CDR2 (germline): GTSNPN, SVGIG (reference sequence). V dropped 5 bases and J dropped 5 bases, with 15 bases sitting between them. CDR3 nucleotide sequence: TGTGCCTGGGCCCAGGATAGGACAAATGAAAAACTGTTTTTT. Translating gives CAWAQDRTNEKLFF.

This chain links TRBV28 with TRBJ1-4, with a tentative D call TRBD1 (6 bases). Trimming took 3 bases from V and 6 from J, leaving 17 bases between them. Germline values: CDR1 MDHEN, CDR2 SYDVKM. The length of the CDR3 is 16 residues. The CDR3, as DNA: TGTGCCAGCAGTTTTAGGCAGGGGATCGGGGATGAAAAACTGTTTTTT. This sequence encodes CASSFRQGIGDEKLFF.

This clone was counted once. The V gene is TRBV9, the J gene TRBJ1-1; the D gene is possibly TRBD1 (5 bases). Germline V CDR1 and CDR2: SGDLS, YYNGEE. Between the trimmed V and J ends, which lost 3 bases and 3 bases, there was a span of 12 bases. The CDR3 runs to 14 residues. CDR3 in DNA: TGTGCCAGCAGCGCCGACGGGGGGTACACTGAAGCTTTCTTT. Protein sequence: CASSADGGYTEAFF.

The CDR3 DNA reads as TGTGCCAGCAGTTTATATGGGACAGGGGGCTACGAGCAGTACTTC. Protein: CASSLYGTGGYEQYF. The gene calls are TRBV28 and TRBJ2-7; 11 bases line up with TRBD1. V dropped 1 base and J dropped 3; count of bases not matched to a gene: 2. Germline V gives CDR1 MDHEN, CDR2 SYDVKM. The CDR3 covers 15 residues.

The chain recombines TRBV6-1 with TRBJ2-7, with 7 bases aligning to TRBD2. Germline V CDR1 and CDR2: MNHNS, SASEGT. Losses at the gene ends were 1 base for V and 0 bases for J; bases not matched to a gene: 0. The CDR3 is made up of 14 amino acids. The CDR3 nucleotides are TGTGCCAGCAGTGAAGGCGGGGGCTCCTACGAGCAGTACTTC. Protein: CASSEGGGSYEQYF.

The V gene is TRBV7-6, the J gene TRBJ2-2; 8 nucleotides agree with TRBD1. Germline V CDR1 and CDR2: SGHVS, FNYEAQ. The CDR3 covers 14 residues. After removal of 7 bases from V and 8 bases from J, the junction contained 9 bases not matched to a gene. CDR3 amino acids: CASTQGAETGELFF. CDR3 DNA sequence: TGTGCCAGCACCCAGGGGGCGGAGACGGGGGAGCTGTTTTTT. Full variable domain (remainder filled in from reference TRBV7-6 and TRBJ2-2): GAGVSQSPRYKVTKRGQDVALRCDPISGHVSLYWYRQALGQGPEFLTYFNYEAQQDKSGLPNDRFSAERPEGSISTLTIQRTEQRDSAMYRCASTQGAETGELFFGEGSRLTVL.

This chain uses TRBV28 with TRBJ2-1; 8 bases fit TRBD2. Germline CDR1 is MDHEN and CDR2 is SYDVKM. With 4 bases clipped from V and 7 bases from J, the junction kept 6 bases outside the gene matches. The CDR3 loop spans 14 amino acids. CDR3 nucleotides: TGTGCCAGCAGTTCCCATAGCGGGGTGAATGAGCAGTTCTTC. Protein sequence: CASSSHSGVNEQFF.

The V gene is TRBV18, the J gene TRBJ1-1, with a weak D call TRBD1 (5 bases). The CDR3 loop spans 15 amino acids. V lost 3 bases and J 0 bases, leaving 11 bases between the germline ends. Germline CDR1 and CDR2: KGHSH and LQKENI. The CDR3 loop is CASSPLDSLNTEAFF. The CDR3 nucleotides read TGTGCCAGCTCACCCCTAGACAGCTTGAACACTGAAGCTTTCTTT.

This clone has a handful of counts. V gene TRBV11-2 combines with J gene TRBJ2-2, with TRBD1 identical over 8 bases. CDR3 size: 15 residues. Germline CDR1 reads SGHAT; CDR2 reads FQNNGV. Trimming removed 5 bases from V and 5 bases from J; junction bases left unmatched: 7. The chain's CDR3 is CASSLDRDSTGELFF. The DNA of the CDR3 is TGTGCCAGCAGCCTGGACAGGGACTCGACCGGGGAGCTGTTTTTT.

This clone was detected once. The chain has TRBV18 and TRBJ1-2, with 9 bases identical to TRBD1. Losses at the gene ends were 3 bases for V and 6 bases for J; bases not matched to a gene: 11. This CDR3 region has 16 residues. Germline CDR1 and CDR2: KGHSH and LQKENI. The CDR3 DNA reads as TGTGCCAGCTCACCTCTCCCCTTTACAGGGGGCCATGGCTACACCTTC. This codes for CASSPLPFTGGHGYTF. The full variable domain, its missing parts supplied by reference TRBV18 and TRBJ1-2, is NAGVMQNPRHLVRRRGQEARLRCSPMKGHSHVYWYRQLPEEGLKFMVYLQKENIIDESGMPKERFSAEFPKEGPSILRIQQVVRGDSAAYFCASSPLPFTGGHGYTFGSGTRLTVV.

J is TRBJ1-4 and V is TRBV7-2; D remains ambiguous. This CDR3 spans 16 amino acids. The germline V gene encodes CDR1 SGHTA and CDR2 FQGNSA. Trimming took off 1 base at V and 0 bases at J, with 9 bases between the two ends. The CDR3 sequence is CASSLVSGSTNEKLFF. The CDR3 DNA reads TGTGCCAGCAGCTTAGTTTCAGGTTCAACTAATGAAAAACTGTTTTTT. The full variable domain, its missing parts supplied by reference TRBV7-2 and TRBJ1-4, is GAGVSQSPSNKVTEKGKDVELRCDPISGHTALYWYRQSLGQGLEFLIYFQGNSAPDKSGLPSDRFSAERTGGSVSTLTIQRTQQEDSAVYLCASSLVSGSTNEKLFFGSGTQLSVL.

The chain employs TRBV6-5 and TRBJ1-3; D is unresolved. CDR3 length equals 15 residues. V was trimmed by 0 bases and J by 4 bases, leaving 10 bases between them. CDR1 and CDR2 from the germline V gene are MNHEY and SVGAGI. CDR3 bases: TGTGCCAGCAGTTACTCGTTCCTAGAGGGAAACACCATATATTTT. Translated: CASSYSFLEGNTIYF.

The rearrangement links TRBV20-1 to TRBJ1-2, with D maybe TRBD1 (5 bases). The CDR3 sequence is 11 residues long. V dropped 2 bases and J dropped 8 bases, with 9 bases sitting between them. Germline V gene sequence: CDR1 DFQATT, CDR2 SNEGSKA (reference sequence). CDR3 coding DNA: TGCAGTGCTAGACAGGGATACGGCTACACCTTC. This sequence encodes CSARQGYGYTF.

The chain employs TRBV28 and TRBJ1-6; D is possibly TRBD1 (5 bases). The V gene's germline CDR1 is MDHEN and CDR2 SYDVKM. V was trimmed by 8 bases and J by 0 bases, leaving 11 bases between them. The CDR3 loop spans 15 amino acids. The CDR3, as DNA: TGTGCCAGCTCTCGGGGGGGCTCCTATAATTCACCCCTCCACTTT. Translated: CASSRGGSYNSPLHF.

This clone was recorded a few times. The chain has TRBV24-1 and TRBJ1-5, with D perhaps TRBD1 (6 bases). CDR3 length: 14 residues. Trimming took off 4 bases at V and 4 bases at J, with 10 bases between the two ends. In germline, CDR1 is KGHDR, CDR2 SFDVKD. CDR3 nucleotide sequence: TGTGCCACCAGTGACGGGACAAAAAATCAGCCCCAGCATTTT. Residues: CATSDGTKNQPQHF.

The gene calls are TRBV29-1 and TRBJ1-3, with TRBD1 matching 7 bases. CDR3 length equals 14 residues. In germline, CDR1 is SQVTM, CDR2 ANQGSEA. V was clipped by 1 base and J by 3 bases; unmatched bases: 3. The CDR3 protein is CSVEVGTDGNTIYF. In DNA, the CDR3 is TGCAGCGTTGAAGTGGGGACAGATGGAAACACCATATATTTT.

The chain couples TRBV6-5 to TRBJ2-5, with 7 bases matching TRBD2. V trimming: 8 bases; J trimming: 7 bases; junction bases outside the gene matches: 19. CDR3 length: 16 residues. The germline V gene has CDR1 MNHEY and CDR2 SVGAGI. The CDR3 DNA sequence: TGTGCCAGCGGTTTGGATGCGGGAGTCCCCCCCGGGACCCAGTACTTC. It codes for CASGLDAGVPPGTQYF.

This clone was observed a single time. The chain employs TRBV30 and TRBJ2-7; 10 bases match TRBD1. The V and J ends lost 4 bases and 5 bases, in that order; junction bases with no gene match: 8. CDR3 length: 14 amino acids. CDR1 and CDR2 from the germline V gene are GTSNPN and SVGIG (reference sequence). The CDR3 DNA reads as TGTGCCTGGAAGGGGACAGGGGAGGCGGACGAGCAGTACTTC. This sequence encodes CAWKGTGEADEQYF. The full variable domain, its missing parts supplied by reference TRBV30 and TRBJ2-7, is SQTIHQWPATLVQPVGSPLSLECTVEGTSNPNLYWYRQAAGRGLQLLFYSVGIGQISSEVPQNLSASRPQDRQFILSSKKLLLSDSGFYLCAWKGTGEADEQYFGPGTRLTVT.

The chain uses TRBV5-4 and TRBJ2-2, with D possibly matching TRBD1 (6 bases). This CDR3 comprises 15 residues. CDR1 is SGHNT and CDR2 is YYREEE in the germline V gene (reference sequence). V lost 4 bases and J 7 bases, leaving 17 bases between the germline ends. CDR3 coding DNA: TGTGCCAGCAGCCCAACAACAGGGTACGTCGGGGAGCTGTTTTTT. Translation gives CASSPTTGYVGELFF.

This sequence joins TRBV5-1 and TRBJ2-1, with no clear D. The V gene lost 1 base and the J gene lost 5 bases, with 13 bases spanning the gap. The CDR3 covers 15 residues. In germline, CDR1 is SGHRS, CDR2 YFSETQ. The CDR3 here is CASSLFLRRNNEQFF. The CDR3 DNA sequence: TGCGCCAGCAGCTTGTTTTTGAGGCGGAACAATGAGCAGTTCTTC.

The J gene is TRBJ1-4, the V gene TRBV28; 11 positions agree with TRBD1. The CDR3 contains 18 residues. The trim removed 6 bases at V and 3 bases at J, leaving 12 bases unmatched. Looked up from germline, CDR1 is MDHEN and CDR2 is SYDVKM. The CDR3 protein is CASRGQGANFGANEKLFF. In nucleotides, the CDR3 is TGTGCCAGCAGAGGACAGGGGGCAAATTTTGGCGCTAATGAAAAACTGTTTTTT.

The gene calls are TRBV7-9 and TRBJ2-1; TRBD1 matches 9 bases. The V segment lost 4 bases and the J segment 4 bases; nucleotides outside the gene matches: 2. Germline V gives CDR1 SEHNR, CDR2 FQNEAQ (reference sequence). The CDR3 is made up of 14 amino acids. The CDR3 nucleotides are TGTGCCAGCAGCTCTGGGACAGGGTACAATGAGCAGTTCTTC. This translates into CASSSGTGYNEQFF.

The chain employs TRBV30 and TRBJ2-6, with 8 bases fitting TRBD1. The CDR3 is 17 residues long. Unmatched junction bases numbered 10, after V lost 6 bases and J lost 0 bases. CDR1 and CDR2 (germline): GTSNPN, SVGIG (reference sequence). CDR3 amino acids: CACSRTGTNSGANVLTF. CDR3 sequence (DNA): TGTGCCTGTTCCCGGACAGGGACAAACTCTGGGGCCAACGTCCTGACTTTC.

This chain uses TRBV3-1 (or the pseudogene TRBV3-2) with TRBJ2-1; unclear D gene. The V end lost 2 bases, the J end lost 4 bases, and 3 bases lay between the germline ends. Germline values: CDR1 LGHDT, CDR2 YNNKEL (reference sequence). The CDR3 extends over 12 amino acids. The CDR3 sequence: CASSQLYNEQFF. For the CDR3, the DNA is TGTGCCAGCAGCCAACTTTACAATGAGCAGTTCTTC.

This clone came up once. Written as DNA, the CDR3 is TGTGCCTGGGGGCCGATGGCCCAAGAGACCCAGTACTTC. Translation gives CAWGPMAQETQYF. The genes are TRBV30 and TRBJ2-5; D unresolved. Trimming stripped 5 bases from V and 1 base from J, with 11 bases between. The CDR3 is made up of 13 amino acids. The V gene's germline CDR1 is GTSNPN and CDR2 SVGIG (reference sequence).

This clone was observed once. This chain joins TRBV27 and TRBJ1-4; TRBD1 agrees at 7 bases. The CDR3 consists of 16 residues. J lost 7 bases, V lost 3 bases, and 11 bases had no gene match. Per germline, CDR1 MNHEY and CDR2 SMNVEV (reference sequence). Here the CDR3 reads CASSFHKKRGPEKLFF. CDR3 sequence (DNA): TGTGCCAGCAGTTTCCACAAAAAAAGGGGGCCTGAAAAACTGTTTTTT.

The chain has TRBV7-6 and TRBJ2-7; 7 bases are a match to TRBD2. The V and J ends lost 4 bases and 2 bases, in that order; junction bases with no gene match: 14. This CDR3 has 17 amino acids. Germline V CDR1 and CDR2: SGHVS, FNYEAQ. CDR3 region: CASSSAGRLAETYEQYF. The CDR3 nucleotides read TGTGCCAGCAGCTCCGCCGGTCGGCTAGCGGAAACCTACGAGCAGTACTTC.

This chain uses TRBV7-9 with TRBJ1-2; D is undetermined. CDR1 SEHNR and CDR2 FQNEAQ come from the germline V gene (reference sequence). This CDR3 has 14 residues. Between the trimmed V and J ends, which lost 1 base and 6 bases, there was a span of 12 bases. CDR3 bases: TGTGCCAGCAGCTTAGGGCAGGCAAGCAATGGCTACACCTTC. It is translated as CASSLGQASNGYTF. Full variable domain (remainder filled in from reference TRBV7-9 and TRBJ1-2): DTGVSQNPRHKITKRGQNVTFRCDPISEHNRLYWYRQTLGQGPEFLTYFQNEAQLEKSRLLSDRFSAERPKGSFSTLEIQRTEQGDSAMYLCASSLGQASNGYTFGSGTRLTVV.

The chain joins TRBV4-2 to TRBJ1-2; TRBD1 agrees at 7 bases. V lost 1 base to trimming and J lost 0 bases; unmatched junction nucleotides: 11. This CDR3 spans 18 amino acids. Germline V gene data show CDR1 as LGHNA and CDR2 as YNFKEQ. The CDR3 sequence: CASSQANPGGITNYGYTF. CDR3 DNA: TGTGCCAGCAGCCAAGCTAACCCAGGGGGGATCACTAACTATGGCTACACCTTC.

This clone has just a few counts. The rearrangement uses TRBV7-9 and TRBJ1-2; unclear D gene. CDR1 SEHNR and CDR2 FQNEAQ come from the germline V gene (reference sequence). V lost 1 base and J lost 3, with 12 bases in between. This CDR3 has 15 amino acids. CDR3 loop: CASSLGAWRDYGYTF. The CDR3 DNA follows: TGTGCCAGCAGCTTAGGGGCCTGGAGGGACTATGGCTACACCTTC.